Below, 10 T cell receptor beta chains from the same sample are listed, as sequenced in a study of blood T cell repertoires in COVID-19. TCRdb keeps only in-frame clones here, not all; method: immunoSEQ multiplex PCR. The data show around 300,000 clones, with 80% to 90% seen just once and 9.5% to 12% held by the top ten. The sequenced material came from peripheral blood. These receptors were taken from a woman in her sixties or seventies with acute or convalescent COVID-19.

This clone was found once. The chain employs TRBV5-4 and TRBJ2-1; 7 nucleotides align to TRBD2. Germline-derived CDR1 and CDR2 are SGHNT and YYREEE (reference sequence). J was trimmed by 6 bases and V by 0 bases; bases with no gene match: 6. This CDR3 has 15 amino acids. DNA of the CDR3: TGTGCCAGCAGCTTGGCCGGCGGGGGTGCCAATGAGCAGTTCTTC. It encodes CASSLAGGGANEQFF. The full variable domain, with the rest looked up from reference TRBV5-4 and TRBJ2-1, is ETGVTQSPTHLIKTRGQQVTLRCSSQSGHNTVSWYQQALGQGPQFIFQYYREEENGRGNFPPRFSGLQFPNYSSELNVNALELDDSALYLCASSLAGGGANEQFFGPGTRLTVL.

J is TRBJ2-6 and V is TRBV6-6; maybe TRBD1 (6 bases). Germline V gives CDR1 MNHNY, CDR2 SVGAGI (reference sequence). The CDR3 covers 16 residues. With 2 bases removed from V and 2 bases from J, the gap between germline ends came to 10 bases. The CDR3: CASSYPTGTGANVLTF. CDR3 coding DNA: TGTGCCAGCAGTTACCCAACAGGGACTGGGGCCAACGTCCTGACTTTC.

This sequence joins TRBV6-1 and TRBJ1-1; TRBD1 might be the D (5 bases). The CDR3 is 13 amino acids. The ends were cut back, 2 bases at V and 2 bases at J, with 6 bases in the middle. The germline V gene has CDR1 MNHNS and CDR2 SASEGT. The CDR3 DNA reads TGTGCCAGCAGTGAACAGGGCAACACTGAAGCTTTCTTT. Its translation: CASSEQGNTEAFF.

This sequence joins TRBV6-1 and TRBJ1-5; D is undetermined. Trimming stripped 3 bases from V and 4 bases from J, with 16 bases between. The CDR3 sequence is 16 residues long. Per the germline V gene, CDR1 is MNHNS and CDR2 is SASEGT. The CDR3 DNA follows: TGTGCCAGCAGTGACCTGACACCGAAACGGAATCAGCCCCAGCATTTT. This encodes CASSDLTPKRNQPQHF.

The chain has TRBV2 and TRBJ1-2, with D maybe TRBD1 (5 bases). CDR3 length: 15 amino acids. The V gene's germline CDR1 is SNHLY and CDR2 FYNNEI. V lost 2 bases and J lost 8, with 18 bases in between. The CDR3 region has the DNA TGTGCCAGCAGTGAACGGCCAGGGAGGACTAACGGCTACACCTTC. Protein product: CASSERPGRTNGYTF.

The chain is built from TRBV7-8 and TRBJ1-4, with D possibly being TRBD1 (5 bases). The CDR3 runs to 12 residues. Between the trimmed V and J ends, which lost 2 bases and 12 bases, there was a span of 10 bases. The germline gives CDR1 SGHVS, CDR2 FQNEAQ. The CDR3 coding sequence is TGTGCCAGCAGCTTACAGGGAACGGAACTGTTTTTT. It translates to CASSLQGTELFF.

The rearrangement uses TRBV6-6 and TRBJ1-1; tentative D call: TRBD1 (5 bases). The CDR3 is made up of 15 amino acids. Germline V gene sequence: CDR1 MNHNY, CDR2 SVGAGI (reference sequence). V lost 3 bases and J lost 7, with 18 bases in between. The CDR3 DNA is TGTGCCAGCAGTTATACGATAGACTCAGGGCTTGAAGCTTTCTTT. Protein sequence: CASSYTIDSGLEAFF.

The V and J genes are TRBV18 and TRBJ1-1, with 7 bases matching TRBD1. This CDR3 contains 14 residues. Germline assignment: CDR1 KGHSH and CDR2 LQKENI. V was clipped by 3 bases and J by 5 bases; unmatched bases: 6. The CDR3 protein is CASSPIQGRTEAFF. CDR3 nucleotides: TGTGCCAGCTCACCTATACAGGGGCGTACTGAAGCTTTCTTT.

This clone appeared a few times. The chain is built from TRBV30 and TRBJ1-1, with D possibly TRBD1 on 5 matching bases. V was pared by 2 bases and J by 1 base, with 11 bases between. Germline lookup yields CDR1 GTSNPN and CDR2 SVGIG (reference sequence). The CDR3 covers 14 residues. CDR3 nucleotides: TGTGCCTGGAGTCCCCGGACACCGAACACTGAAGCTTTCTTT. This sequence encodes CAWSPRTPNTEAFF.

The chain has TRBV29-1 and TRBJ1-2, with TRBD1 matching 7 bases. With 2 bases clipped from V and 0 bases from J, the junction kept 6 bases outside the gene matches. This CDR3 is 15 amino acids long. Germline V gene data show CDR1 as SQVTM and CDR2 as ANQGSEA. In DNA, the CDR3 is TGCAGCGTTGAATCGCGGCAGGGGGCTAACTATGGCTACACCTTC. Residues: CSVESRQGANYGYTF.